One and the same sample provided the 25 T cell receptor beta chains below, sequenced in a study of T cell repertoires in cytomegalovirus infection. Their antigen targets remain unknown. TCRdb reprocessed the reads via MiXCR and lists one record per CDR3 protein. In the table there are under 500,000 distinct CDR3 sequences, roughly 46% of which are singletons. The sample in question was cultured PBMCs, obtained from culture after CMV antigen stimulation. The receptors originated from a human donor in good health (CMV status not recorded). Some clones in this sample may be carry-over from other donors' samples.

The chain uses TRBV12-3 or TRBV12-4 and TRBJ2-3, with D tentatively TRBD2 (7 bases). The CDR3 extends over 17 amino acids. V shed 3 bases and J shed 3 bases, with 19 bases lying between them. The CDR3 DNA reads TGTGCCAGCAGTTTGGGGGCTGGGGGGGCATCGACAGATACGCAGTATTTT. Encoded protein: CASSLGAGGASTDTQYF.

The chain couples TRBV7-9 to TRBJ1-1, with 7 bases lining up with TRBD1. The V segment lost 4 bases and the J segment 6 bases; nucleotides outside the gene matches: 14. The CDR3 is 16 residues long. Germline V gene lookup returns CDR1 SEHNR and CDR2 FQNEAQ (reference sequence). The DNA for the CDR3 is TGTGCCAGCAGCTCCCCCCAAAAGGGGGCCAGCGCTGAAGCTTTCTTT. Protein: CASSSPQKGASAEAFF.

This rearrangement joins TRBV4-1 to TRBJ1-2; D remains unclear. V was cut by 1 base and J by 6 bases, with 15 bases left in between. The CDR3 runs 15 residues. The germline V gene has CDR1 MGHRA and CDR2 YSYEKL. The CDR3 here is CASSQAPGRVDGYTF. CDR3 bases: TGCGCCAGCAGCCAAGCCCCGGGGAGGGTTGATGGCTACACCTTC.

V gene TRBV6-1 combines with J gene TRBJ2-3, with 12 bases identical to TRBD2. Germline CDR1 is MNHNS and CDR2 is SASEGT. Trimming took 8 bases from V and 6 from J; bases not matched to a gene: 9. The CDR3 has 15 residues. The CDR3 region has the DNA TGTGCCAGCTCCGGCCGACTAGCGGGAGTGGATACGCAGTATTTT. The encoded protein is CASSGRLAGVDTQYF.

The V gene is TRBV5-1, the J gene TRBJ2-7; 8 nucleotides match TRBD1. CDR3 length equals 16 residues. V shed 0 bases, J shed 4 bases, and the junction held 9 bases outside the gene matches. In germline, CDR1 is SGHRS, CDR2 YFSETQ. The CDR3: CASSLVTGDGGYEQYF. The CDR3 bases are TGCGCCAGCAGCTTGGTGACAGGGGACGGTGGATACGAGCAGTACTTC.

The chain couples TRBV6-6 to TRBJ1-1; D is uncertain. The CDR3 is made up of 12 amino acids. Trimming took off 8 bases at V and 0 bases at J, with 7 bases between the two ends. The germline V gene has CDR1 MNHNY and CDR2 SVGAGI (reference sequence). The CDR3 bases are TGTGCCAGCGGTACTCTGAACACTGAAGCTTTCTTT. It specifies CASGTLNTEAFF.

This clonotype has a handful of counts. This chain uses TRBV7-2 with TRBJ2-5; D tentatively reads TRBD1 or TRBD2 (6 bases each). V lost 6 bases to trimming and J lost 3 bases, with 14 bases between them. The CDR3 has 14 amino acids. Germline assignment: CDR1 SGHTA and CDR2 FQGNSA. The CDR3 nucleotides are TGTGCCAGCAGAAGGGGGGCAAACGAAGAGACCCAGTACTTC. This encodes CASRRGANEETQYF.

This clonotype showed up just a few times. The chain is built from TRBV7-6 and TRBJ2-7, with unresolved D. This CDR3 comprises 15 residues. Germline V lookup: CDR1 SGHVS, CDR2 FNYEAQ. Trimming shortened V by 0 bases and J by 5 bases, and 14 bases separated the two germline ends. The CDR3 reads CASSLAGQSPDEQYF. The CDR3 nucleotides read TGTGCCAGCAGCTTAGCAGGCCAATCCCCCGACGAGCAGTACTTC.

The chain is built from TRBV7-2 and TRBJ2-7, with a possible D match to TRBD1 (5 bases). Trimming removed 5 bases at V and 7 bases at J, with 15 bases between. The CDR3 runs to 13 residues. Germline V gives CDR1 SGHTA, CDR2 FQGNSA. The CDR3 region has the DNA TGTGCCAGCAGCCTCCGACAAGGGGTGGAGCAGTACTTC. This encodes CASSLRQGVEQYF. Filled out from reference TRBV7-2 and TRBJ2-7, the complete variable domain reads GAGVSQSPSNKVTEKGKDVELRCDPISGHTALYWYRQSLGQGLEFLIYFQGNSAPDKSGLPSDRFSAERTGGSVSTLTIQRTQQEDSAVYLCASSLRQGVEQYFGPGTRLTVT.

This clonotype was picked up a small number of times. V and J are TRBV7-4 and TRBJ2-3; D uncertain. CDR1 SGHVT and CDR2 SQSDAQ come from the germline V gene. CDR3 length: 16 amino acids. V shed 5 bases and J shed 0 bases, with 15 bases lying between them. The CDR3 sequence: CASSRFSASSTDTQYF. The CDR3 DNA reads as TGTGCCAGCAGCAGGTTCAGCGCCTCCAGCACAGATACGCAGTATTTT.

This clonotype was detected only a few times. CDR3 nucleotide sequence: TGTGCCAGCAGCTTAGATCGGACTAGTTCCTACGAGCAGTACTTC. Its protein is CASSLDRTSSYEQYF. The rearrangement uses TRBV7-6 and TRBJ2-7, with 7 bases that match TRBD2. The length of the CDR3 is 15 residues. The junction had 4 bases not matched to a gene; V was cut back by 1 base and J by 1 base. In germline, CDR1 is SGHVS, CDR2 FNYEAQ.

The V gene is TRBV7-2, the J gene TRBJ2-1; possibly TRBD2 for D (6 bases). Looked up from germline, CDR1 is SGHTA and CDR2 is FQGNSA. The CDR3 contains 16 residues. With 3 bases removed from V and 0 bases from J, the gap between germline ends came to 12 bases. CDR3 sequence: CASSFISGSSYNEQFF. CDR3 DNA sequence: TGTGCCAGCAGCTTCATTAGCGGAAGCTCCTACAATGAGCAGTTCTTC. Combining the CDR3 with reference TRBV7-2 and TRBJ2-1 gives the whole variable domain GAGVSQSPSNKVTEKGKDVELRCDPISGHTALYWYRQSLGQGLEFLIYFQGNSAPDKSGLPSDRFSAERTGGSVSTLTIQRTQQEDSAVYLCASSFISGSSYNEQFFGPGTRLTVL.

The chain is built from TRBV30 and TRBJ1-2; TRBD1 aligns across 7 bases. The V segment lost 3 bases and the J segment 8 bases; nucleotides outside the gene matches: 18. In germline, CDR1 is GTSNPN, CDR2 SVGIG (reference sequence). The CDR3 consists of 16 residues. The CDR3 loop is CAWSASLRQGVEGYTF. CDR3 nucleotide sequence: TGTGCCTGGAGCGCCTCGCTCAGACAGGGAGTGGAAGGCTACACCTTC.

This clonotype was recorded once. V gene TRBV6-2 or TRBV6-3 combines with J gene TRBJ2-5; either TRBD1 or TRBD2 may supply D (5 bases each). The CDR3 is 14 residues long. Trimming took off 8 bases at V and 5 bases at J, with 18 bases between the two ends. CDR1 and CDR2 (germline): MNHEY, SVGEGT. This CDR3 is CASGDQEESETQYF. CDR3 DNA sequence: TGTGCCAGCGGGGACCAGGAGGAGAGCGAGACCCAGTACTTC.

This clonotype has more than one count but fewer than ten. CDR3 protein: CASSFIRTGGAGSYNEQFF. The DNA for the CDR3 is TGCGCCAGCAGCTTTATCCGGACAGGGGGCGCGGGCTCCTACAATGAGCAGTTCTTC. The rearrangement joins TRBV5-1 to TRBJ2-1; 11 positions match TRBD1. V lost 2 bases, J lost 0 bases, and 10 bases stayed unmatched. Per the germline V gene, CDR1 is SGHRS and CDR2 is YFSETQ. The CDR3 is made up of 19 amino acids. The whole variable domain, remainder taken from reference TRBV5-1 and TRBJ2-1, is KAGVTQTPRYLIKTRGQQVTLSCSPISGHRSVSWYQQTPGQGLQFLFEYFSETQRNKGNFPGRFSGRQFSNSRSEMNVSTLELGDSALYLCASSFIRTGGAGSYNEQFFGPGTRLTVL.

This clonotype was seen more than once but under ten times. CDR3 in amino acids: CASGLGLKRKSQETQYF. In DNA form, the CDR3 reads TGTGCTAGTGGTTTGGGACTTAAAAGAAAGAGCCAAGAGACCCAGTACTTC. J is TRBJ2-5 and V is TRBV12-5; the D is unclear. The V gene lost 1 base and the J gene lost 1 base, with 16 bases spanning the gap. Germline V lookup: CDR1 LGHNT, CDR2 FRNRAP. The CDR3 length is 17 residues.

The chain links TRBV4-3 to TRBJ2-7; 11 nucleotides align to TRBD2. V dropped 5 bases and J dropped 2; count of bases not matched to a gene: 5. CDR3 length equals 15 residues. CDR1 LGHNA and CDR2 YSLEER come from the germline V gene. CDR3 sequence: CASSFGLAGTYEQYF. The CDR3 DNA sequence: TGCGCCAGCAGCTTCGGACTAGCGGGCACCTACGAGCAGTACTTC.

The chain is built from TRBV9 and TRBJ2-7, with TRBD2 matching 10 bases. Germline lookup yields CDR1 SGDLS and CDR2 YYNGEE. V shed 0 bases, J shed 4 bases, and the junction held 7 bases outside the gene matches. The CDR3 contains 16 residues. The CDR3 loop is CASSVGPLAGVYEQYF. In DNA, the CDR3 is TGTGCCAGCAGCGTAGGGCCTCTAGCGGGAGTTTACGAGCAGTACTTC.

The V call is TRBV11-2, the J call TRBJ2-7, with D unclear. The V gene's germline CDR1 is SGHAT and CDR2 FQNNGV. The V and J ends lost 5 bases and 2 bases respectively, with 22 bases between them. The CDR3 runs to 17 residues. CDR3 nucleotide sequence: TGTGCCAGCAGCCGGGCTGGGCGTGGCGGCCAGACCTACGAGCAGTACTTC. Translated: CASSRAGRGGQTYEQYF.

The CDR3: CSAYAPNRAETQYF. The CDR3 nucleotides are TGCAGTGCCTACGCCCCTAACAGGGCAGAGACCCAGTACTTC. The chain carries TRBV20-1 and TRBJ2-5, with D possibly matching TRBD1 (6 bases). The CDR3 totals 14 residues. The germline V gene has CDR1 DFQATT and CDR2 SNEGSKA (reference sequence). With 6 bases removed from V and 4 bases from J, the gap between germline ends came to 18 bases.

This clonotype came up a few times. The gene calls are TRBV7-6 and TRBJ1-5; perhaps TRBD1 as D (5 bases). This CDR3 is built from 13 residues. V gave up 9 bases and J gave up 3 bases, with 12 bases separating them. Germline values: CDR1 SGHVS, CDR2 FNYEAQ. CDR3 DNA sequence: TGTGCCAGTGGGGCAGGGAACAATCAGCCCCAGCATTTT. This gives the protein CASGAGNNQPQHF.

This clonotype was detected only a few times. The chain couples TRBV4-3 to TRBJ1-6; D may be TRBD1 (5 bases). The CDR3 runs 18 residues. The V gene's germline CDR1 is LGHNA and CDR2 YSLEER. V lost 1 base and J lost 2, with 15 bases in between. CDR3 coding DNA: TGCGCCAGCAGCCAAGTGGCTCAGGGTGGACCCTATAATTCACCCCTCCACTTT. Its protein product is CASSQVAQGGPYNSPLHF.

This chain joins TRBV11-3 and TRBJ2-5; 8 nucleotides agree with TRBD2. Trimming at V came to 5 bases and at J to 2 bases, leaving 7 bases not matched to a gene. Germline CDR1 SGHNT, CDR2 YENEEA. There are 15 residues in the CDR3. The CDR3 loop is CASSATSGPQETQYF. Here the CDR3 DNA reads TGTGCCAGCAGCGCCACTAGCGGCCCACAAGAGACCCAGTACTTC.

V is TRBV27 and J is TRBJ1-6; D call uncertain. The CDR3 is 16 residues long. Germline V gene data show CDR1 as MNHEY and CDR2 as SMNVEV (reference sequence). V lost 0 bases and J 0 bases, leaving 6 bases between the germline ends. CDR3 protein: CASSLSSGSYNSPLHF. The CDR3 region has the DNA TGTGCCAGCAGTTTATCGTCGGGCTCCTATAATTCACCCCTCCACTTT.

This clonotype has a handful of counts. This rearrangement joins TRBV5-1 to TRBJ2-1; D not resolved. Looked up from germline, CDR1 is SGHRS and CDR2 is YFSETQ. V was clipped by 0 bases and J by 4 bases, with 14 bases between them. CDR3 length: 16 residues. The CDR3 loop reads CASSLAPGAEYNEQFF. The DNA for the CDR3 is TGCGCCAGCAGCTTGGCCCCGGGCGCGGAGTACAATGAGCAGTTCTTC.